The 21 T cell receptor beta chains reported below all come from one sample, sequenced in a study of T cells after yellow fever vaccination. From the 5' RACE reads, TCRdb called clonotypes with MiXCR, one entry per CDR3 protein. This sample yields hundreds of thousands of distinct CDR3 sequences, of which approximately 13% are seen a single time; around an eighth belongs to the top ten. Here the sequenced sample was PBMCs, taken on the day of the yellow fever booster vaccination. The receptor source for this set is a man aged 25 to 40 who received the YFV17D yellow fever vaccine.

At least ten counts were recorded for this clonotype. V and J are TRBV7-2 and TRBJ2-7; a weak D match, TRBD2 (6 bases). The CDR3 has 15 amino acids. Trimming removed 3 bases at V and 2 bases at J, with 14 bases between. The V gene's germline CDR1 is SGHTA and CDR2 FQGNSA. CDR3 region: CASSFLGLPTYEQYF. In DNA, the CDR3 is TGTGCCAGCAGCTTTCTTGGACTACCAACCTACGAGCAGTACTTC. Drawing the rest from reference TRBV7-2 and TRBJ2-7, the complete variable domain is GAGVSQSPSNKVTEKGKDVELRCDPISGHTALYWYRQSLGQGLEFLIYFQGNSAPDKSGLPSDRFSAERTGGSVSTLTIQRTQQEDSAVYLCASSFLGLPTYEQYFGPGTRLTVT.

The rearrangement uses TRBV27 and TRBJ1-1; no reliable D call. This CDR3 is built from 11 residues. Germline V gene data show CDR1 as MNHEY and CDR2 as SMNVEV (reference sequence). V lost 6 bases, J lost 9 bases, and 11 bases lay in between. CDR3: CASRYGEKAFF. The CDR3 bases are TGTGCCAGCAGATACGGTGAGAAAGCTTTCTTT.

This clonotype has a handful of counts. The chain has TRBV19 and TRBJ2-3; the D is unclear. The V gene's germline CDR1 is LNHDA and CDR2 SQIVND (reference sequence). The CDR3 sequence is 13 residues long. Trimming stripped 4 bases from V and 6 bases from J, with 11 bases between. DNA of the CDR3: TGTGCCAGTAGTAACCAGTGGGTGGATACGCAGTATTTT. Amino acid sequence: CASSNQWVDTQYF.

The gene calls are TRBV27 and TRBJ2-3; 9 bases are shared with TRBD2. Germline V gene sequence: CDR1 MNHEY, CDR2 SMNVEV (reference sequence). The CDR3 is made up of 15 amino acids. Unmatched junction bases numbered 6, after V lost 5 bases and J lost 3 bases. The CDR3 loop is CASSDRTSATDTQYF. The CDR3 nucleotides read TGTGCCAGCAGTGACCGGACTAGCGCGACAGATACGCAGTATTTT.

The gene calls are TRBV7-2 and TRBJ2-7; 8 bases align to TRBD2. V lost 0 bases and J lost 6; bases outside the gene matches: 7. The length of the CDR3 is 15 residues. The germline gives CDR1 SGHTA, CDR2 FQGNSA. In DNA form, the CDR3 reads TGTGCCAGCAGCTTAGCTTCCGAAGCGGGAGTCGAGCAGTACTTC. It translates to CASSLASEAGVEQYF.

The CDR3 region is CASSLGAVGAADTQYF. The DNA for the CDR3 is TGCGCCAGCAGCTTGGGGGCGGTCGGTGCTGCAGATACGCAGTATTTT. The V and J genes are TRBV5-1 and TRBJ2-3; D uncertain. From germline, CDR1 is SGHRS and CDR2 YFSETQ. V gave up 0 bases and J gave up 4 bases, with 15 bases separating them. The CDR3 length is 16 residues.

The CDR3 reads CASSLVPSEQFF. In nucleotides, the CDR3 is TGTGCCAGCAGCTTAGTCCCCAGCGAGCAGTTCTTC. V is TRBV11-2 and J is TRBJ2-1, with unresolved D. The V end was cut by 1 base, the J end by 10 bases, with 8 bases between. The CDR3 runs 12 residues. CDR1 and CDR2 from the germline V gene are SGHAT and FQNNGV.

The chain combines TRBV7-2 with TRBJ2-5, with a weak D call TRBD2 (5 bases). V was clipped by 5 bases and J by 1 base, with 11 bases between them. From germline, CDR1 is SGHTA and CDR2 FQGNSA. The CDR3 runs to 14 residues. CDR3 nucleotides: TGTGCCAGCAGCCAAGACTACTTCCAAGAGACCCAGTACTTC. Translated, it gives CASSQDYFQETQYF. Full variable domain (rest looked up from reference TRBV7-2 and TRBJ2-5): GAGVSQSPSNKVTEKGKDVELRCDPISGHTALYWYRQSLGQGLEFLIYFQGNSAPDKSGLPSDRFSAERTGGSVSTLTIQRTQQEDSAVYLCASSQDYFQETQYFGPGTRLLVL.

The genes are TRBV6-1 and TRBJ2-7; unclear D gene. CDR3 length: 14 amino acids. The V gene lost 1 base and the J gene lost 2 bases, with 9 bases spanning the gap. The germline CDR1 and CDR2 sequences are MNHNS and SASEGT. CDR3 amino acids: CASSEDLETYEQYF. The CDR3 DNA follows: TGTGCCAGCAGTGAAGATCTGGAAACCTACGAGCAGTACTTC.

The sample holds a few counts of this clonotype. Written as DNA, the CDR3 is TGTGCCAGCAGTTACGACAGGGGGAGCACAGATACGCAGTATTTT. This sequence encodes CASSYDRGSTDTQYF. This chain joins TRBV6-5 and TRBJ2-3, with TRBD1 identical over 9 bases. The CDR3 length is 15 residues. From germline, CDR1 is MNHEY and CDR2 SVGAGI. V gave up 2 bases and J gave up 0 bases; unmatched junction bases: 0.

This clonotype was observed a handful of times. This chain joins TRBV10-3 and TRBJ1-4; D unclear. The ends were cut back, 5 bases at V and 0 bases at J, with 10 bases in the middle. CDR1 ENHRY and CDR2 SYGVKD come from the germline V gene. CDR3 length: 15 residues. The CDR3 nucleotides read TGTGCCATCAGTCCCGCTCAAACAACTAATGAAAAACTGTTTTTT. Its protein is CAISPAQTTNEKLFF.

The gene calls are TRBV28 and TRBJ2-7; possibly TRBD1 for D (7 bases). Trimming stripped 6 bases from V and 3 bases from J, with 15 bases between. The CDR3 totals 14 residues. Looked up from germline, CDR1 is MDHEN and CDR2 is SYDVKM. The CDR3 coding sequence is TGTGCCAGCAGACCAGGGGGACTCATCTACGAGCAGTACTTC. It codes for CASRPGGLIYEQYF.

This clonotype was picked up many times. This chain uses TRBV12-3 or TRBV12-4 with TRBJ1-5; D is unclear. The CDR3 is made up of 19 amino acids. V lost 3 bases and J 5 bases, leaving 26 bases between the germline ends. The CDR3 region has the DNA TGTGCCAGCAGTTTTTCCCCCCTGGCCCTCGCGCACGGGCATCAGCCCCAGCATTTT. This translates into CASSFSPLALAHGHQPQHF.

The table lists this clonotype with a count of one. The junction does not match germline at one end; this may be a read error. The chain uses TRBV24-1 and TRBJ2-7; 9 positions match TRBD1. The CDR3 loop spans 21 amino acids. Germline lookup yields CDR1 KGHDR and CDR2 SFDVKD. The CDR3 DNA reads as TGTGCCACCAGTTATTTGGGTTACACCACTCGGGGGACAGGGAAGACCTACGAGCAGTACTTC. It yields the protein CATSYLGYTTRGTGKTYEQYF.

This clonotype was observed a few times. The rearrangement uses TRBV5-1 and TRBJ2-5, with 11 bases identical to TRBD1. The CDR3 sequence is 17 residues long. CDR1 is SGHRS and CDR2 is YFSETQ in the germline V gene. V dropped 4 bases and J dropped 1; count of bases not matched to a gene: 9. The CDR3 nucleotides are TGCGCCAGCAGCAAGGGACAGGGGGGCTCCGTCCAAGAGACCCAGTACTTC. It yields the protein CASSKGQGGSVQETQYF.

This clonotype showed up just a few times. The chain combines TRBV10-3 with TRBJ2-7; possible D gene TRBD2, 5 bases. Trimming left V 5 bases short and J 2 bases short, with 10 bases between. The CDR3 length is 13 residues. Germline V gene lookup returns CDR1 ENHRY and CDR2 SYGVKD. The CDR3 nucleotides read TGTGCCATCAGTTCTAGCAGCACCTACGAGCAGTACTTC. It yields the protein CAISSSSTYEQYF.

This clonotype turned up a few times. The CDR3 spells CASSLIAGGDTQYF. CDR3 nucleotides: TGTGCCAGCAGTCTAATAGCGGGAGGGGATACGCAGTATTTT. The gene calls are TRBV12-3 or TRBV12-4 and TRBJ2-3, with 11 bases that match TRBD2. The CDR3 has 14 residues. After removal of 5 bases from V and 6 bases from J, the junction contained 4 bases not matched to a gene.

This clonotype was seen at least ten times. The V gene is TRBV19, the J gene TRBJ1-1, with D maybe TRBD1 (6 bases). CDR1 is LNHDA and CDR2 is SQIVND in the germline V gene (reference sequence). V gave up 6 bases and J gave up 10 bases, with 15 bases separating them. The CDR3 consists of 12 residues. The CDR3 is CASSPNSGAAFF. CDR3 in DNA: TGTGCCAGTAGCCCCAATTCGGGGGCAGCTTTCTTT.

This chain joins TRBV4-1 and TRBJ2-4; D may be TRBD2 (5 bases). Germline V gene data show CDR1 as MGHRA and CDR2 as YSYEKL. Deletions cut 1 base from V and 6 bases from J, with 10 bases between. The CDR3 sequence is 14 residues long. CDR3 bases: TGCGCCAGCAGCCAAGTTTTCCGGGGAAACATTCAGTACTTC. This gives the protein CASSQVFRGNIQYF.

This sequence joins TRBV9 and TRBJ2-7; 8 bases are a match to TRBD1. Unmatched junction bases numbered 5, after V lost 3 bases and J lost 0 bases. The CDR3 loop spans 15 amino acids. In germline, CDR1 is SGDLS, CDR2 YYNGEE. In DNA, the CDR3 is TGTGCCAGCAGCGCCCAAACAGGGGGCTCCTACGAGCAGTACTTC. Encoded protein: CASSAQTGGSYEQYF.

The table lists this clonotype with a few counts. The chain uses TRBV5-1 and TRBJ1-1; D is unresolved. Germline CDR1 and CDR2: SGHRS and YFSETQ. V was trimmed by 1 base and J by 6 bases, leaving 13 bases between them. The CDR3 has 14 residues. CDR3 loop: CASSLTTLTPEAFF. The CDR3 DNA reads TGCGCCAGCAGCTTGACTACCCTTACACCTGAAGCTTTCTTT.